The TCR beta chain described here comes from a study of OX40 agonist ivuxolimab in advanced cancers. Study-level points and caveats: CD4+ T cells averaged fewer expanded clones than CD8+ T cells.

Clones were sequenced by immunoSEQ multiplex PCR, and TCRdb holds only the in-frame ones, with some missing. The data hold 65,000 to 90,000 clones, with about 89% observed a single time. Turning to this clone: The antigen is undetermined.

CDR1 and CDR2 from the germline V gene are MNHNS and SASEGT. V was cut by 2 bases and J by 7 bases, with 18 bases left in between. This CDR3 has 16 amino acids. The receptor's source is an adult with an advanced solid tumor such as melanoma, head and neck, liver or kidney cancer. V and J are TRBV6-1 and TRBJ1-5; the D gene is possibly TRBD1 (5 bases). Source: CD4+ or CD8+ T cells sorted from blood, taken in a trial of the OX40 agonist ivuxolimab. The CDR3 loop is CASSESGSGRGQPQHF. The DNA for the CDR3 is TGTGCCAGCAGTGAATCGGGGTCAGGGCGAGGGCAGCCCCAGCATTTT.